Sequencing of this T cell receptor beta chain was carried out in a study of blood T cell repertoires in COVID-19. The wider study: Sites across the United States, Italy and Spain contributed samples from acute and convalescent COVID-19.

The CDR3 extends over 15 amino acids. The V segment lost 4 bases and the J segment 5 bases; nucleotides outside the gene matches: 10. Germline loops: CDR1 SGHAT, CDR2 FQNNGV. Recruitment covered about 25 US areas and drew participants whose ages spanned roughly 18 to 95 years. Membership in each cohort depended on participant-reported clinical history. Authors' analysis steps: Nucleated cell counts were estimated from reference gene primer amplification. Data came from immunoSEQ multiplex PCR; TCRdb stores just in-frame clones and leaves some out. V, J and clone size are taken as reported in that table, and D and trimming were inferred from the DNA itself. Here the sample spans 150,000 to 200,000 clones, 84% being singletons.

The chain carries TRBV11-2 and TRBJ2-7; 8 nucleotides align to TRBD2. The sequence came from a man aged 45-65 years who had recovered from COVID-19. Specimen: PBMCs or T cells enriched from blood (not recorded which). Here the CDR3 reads CASSSNPGGGDEQYF. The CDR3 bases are TGTGCCAGCAGCTCAAACCCGGGGGGGGGCGACGAGCAGTACTTC.